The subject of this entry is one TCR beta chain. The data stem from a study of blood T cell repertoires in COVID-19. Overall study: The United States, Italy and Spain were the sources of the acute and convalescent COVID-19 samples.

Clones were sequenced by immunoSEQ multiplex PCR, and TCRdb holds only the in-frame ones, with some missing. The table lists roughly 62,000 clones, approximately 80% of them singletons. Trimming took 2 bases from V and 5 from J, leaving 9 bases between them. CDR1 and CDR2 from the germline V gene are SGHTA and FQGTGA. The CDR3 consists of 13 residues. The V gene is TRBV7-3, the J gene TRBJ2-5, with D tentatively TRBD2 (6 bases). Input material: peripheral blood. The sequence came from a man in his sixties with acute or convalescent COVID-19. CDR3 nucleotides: TGTGCCAGCAGCTTACTAGCGTCGGAGACCCAGTACTTC. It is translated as CASSLLASETQYF.